The 7 T cell receptor beta chains presented below share a single source sample, sequenced in a study of identical twins. TCRdb re-called the 5' RACE reads through MiXCR, storing one row per CDR3 protein. The table lists 420,000 or so distinct CDR3 sequences, less than 20% of them singletons. Sequences were obtained from naive T cells sorted from blood. These receptors were collected from a man between 50 and 59 years old in good health.

This clonotype was counted ten times or more. This rearrangement joins TRBV6-2 or TRBV6-3 to TRBJ2-1, with D perhaps assigned TRBD1 or TRBD2 (6 bases each). Germline V gene lookup returns CDR1 MNHEY and CDR2 SVGEGT. This CDR3 has 15 residues. Trimming stripped 0 bases from V and 5 bases from J, with 11 bases between. CDR3 bases: TGTGCCAGCAGTTACTCCGGGGGCCCTCACAATGAGCAGTTCTTC. It is translated as CASSYSGGPHNEQFF.

This clonotype was recorded many times. The chain's CDR3 is CASSLAEHTDTQYF. CDR3 coding DNA: TGCGCCAGCAGCTTGGCGGAACACACAGATACGCAGTATTTT. The V and J genes are TRBV5-1 and TRBJ2-3; D not resolved. CDR1 SGHRS and CDR2 YFSETQ come from the germline V gene. The CDR3 contains 14 residues. V lost 0 bases, J lost 2 bases, and 7 bases lay in between.

The chain combines TRBV7-9 with TRBJ2-5; D call uncertain. V was trimmed by 4 bases and J by 2 bases, leaving 11 bases between them. This CDR3 region has 14 residues. Germline V gives CDR1 SEHNR, CDR2 FQNEAQ (reference sequence). The CDR3 nucleotides are TGTGCCAGCAGCTCTCCCGTGCGGCAAGAGACCCAGTACTTC. Its translation: CASSSPVRQETQYF. Variable domain in full (rest from reference TRBV7-9 and TRBJ2-5): DTGVSQNPRHKITKRGQNVTFRCDPISEHNRLYWYRQTLGQGPEFLTYFQNEAQLEKSRLLSDRFSAERPKGSFSTLEIQRTEQGDSAMYLCASSSPVRQETQYFGPGTRLLVL.

The chain has TRBV10-3 and TRBJ2-7, with 7 positions matching TRBD1. V shed 3 bases and J 5 bases; nucleotides not matched to a gene: 4. Germline V gene data show CDR1 as ENHRY and CDR2 as SYGVKD. The CDR3 covers 13 residues. The CDR3, as DNA: TGTGCCATCAGTGATAGACAGGGAGACGAGCAGTACTTC. Translation gives CAISDRQGDEQYF.

This clonotype appeared many times. V gene TRBV4-3 combines with J gene TRBJ2-3; D not resolved. Trimming took off 1 base at V and 2 bases at J, with 4 bases between the two ends. CDR3 size: 13 residues. CDR1 and CDR2 (germline): LGHNA, YSLEER. Written as DNA, the CDR3 is TGCGCCAGCAGCCAAGCGGACACAGATACGCAGTATTTT. Its protein is CASSQADTDTQYF.

The chain is built from TRBV4-1 and TRBJ1-1; D is unclear. V lost 1 base to trimming and J lost 6 bases, with 12 bases between them. Germline lookup yields CDR1 MGHRA and CDR2 YSYEKL. The CDR3 is 14 residues long. Here the CDR3 DNA reads TGCGCCAGCAGCCAAGGGGGTTTTGTGGCTGAAGCTTTCTTT. It is translated as CASSQGGFVAEAFF.

This clonotype has ten or more counts. The genes are TRBV5-1 and TRBJ2-1; 7 bases are shared with TRBD1. Germline assignment: CDR1 SGHRS and CDR2 YFSETQ. This CDR3 has 14 residues. Trimming took 2 bases from V and 3 from J; bases not matched to a gene: 2. CDR3 nucleotides: TGCGCCAGCAGCTTCCGGGACAGCTACAATGAGCAGTTCTTC. This codes for CASSFRDSYNEQFF.